This T cell receptor beta chain was sequenced in a study of cytomegalovirus exposure and HLA in healthy donors. Study-wide findings and caveats: In a later analysis, productive TCRs from donors in an Asian-associated ancestry cluster reportedly carried fewer N-insertions than the cohort mean.

Of note for this clone: Its target is not known.

The CDR3 length is 14 residues. V lost 5 bases, J lost 5 bases, and 3 bases stayed unmatched. The germline V gene encodes CDR1 SGHTA and CDR2 FQGNSA. 13 Jbeta primers and 60 Vbeta primers were used for the PCR. Measured with immunoSEQ multiplex PCR; TCRdb has only the in-frame clones, and not every one. Seen here are roughly 200,000 clones, approximately 82% observed once, and the top ten hold around 1.7%. Sequenced input: PBMCs. The receptor was isolated from a woman between 18 and 29 years old in good health and CMV-seronegative. V and J are TRBV7-2 and TRBJ2-3; TRBD2 matches 11 bases. As DNA, the CDR3 is TGTGCCAGCAGCCCCGGGACTAGCGGAGATACGCAGTATTTT. Its protein product is CASSPGTSGDTQYF.